Below, 14 T cell receptor beta chains from the same sample are listed, as sequenced in a study of T cell responses to AZD1222 COVID-19 vaccine. Clones were read by immunoSEQ multiplex PCR, and TCRdb kept only the in-frame ones, dropping some. Of some 120,000 clones in the sample, roughly 90% were seen once. The input for sequencing was peripheral blood, taken on day 0 of AZD1222 vaccination. Source of these receptors: an adult in good health.

This clone was detected a few times. The gene calls are TRBV7-9 and TRBJ1-1; D is unresolved. Per the germline V gene, CDR1 is SEHNR and CDR2 is FQNEAQ (reference sequence). Trimming stripped 1 base from V and 7 bases from J, with 10 bases between. CDR3 length equals 13 residues. CDR3: CASSLELGIEAFF. As DNA, the CDR3 is TGTGCCAGCAGCTTAGAACTAGGTATTGAAGCTTTCTTT.

The sample holds one count of this clone. V and J are TRBV14 and TRBJ2-6, with a tentative D call TRBD1 (5 bases). Per germline, CDR1 SGHDN and CDR2 FVKESK. The CDR3 extends over 17 amino acids. The V end was cut by 2 bases, the J end by 0 bases, with 11 bases between. This CDR3 reads CASSQRIDSSGANVLTF. In DNA, the CDR3 is TGTGCCAGCAGCCAAAGGATCGACAGCTCTGGGGCCAACGTCCTGACTTTC.

The chain carries TRBV30 and TRBJ2-7, with 7 bases aligning to TRBD2. The CDR3 is 14 residues long. J gave up 1 base and V 5 bases, and 8 bases lay outside the gene matches. CDR1 is GTSNPN and CDR2 is SVGIG in the germline V gene (reference sequence). The chain's CDR3 is CAWSPGTKSYEQYF. CDR3 nucleotides: TGTGCCTGGTCGCCCGGGACTAAGTCCTACGAGCAGTACTTC.

CDR3 region: CASSAITGDESNEQFF. Here the CDR3 DNA reads TGTGCCAGCAGCGCAATAACAGGGGACGAATCCAATGAGCAGTTCTTC. This chain links TRBV7-6 with TRBJ2-1; 7 positions agree with TRBD1. This CDR3 is 16 amino acids long. V dropped 5 bases and J dropped 6; count of bases not matched to a gene: 13. Germline values: CDR1 SGHVS, CDR2 FNYEAQ.

CDR3 residues: CASSSSGRALREQYF. In DNA, the CDR3 is TGTGCCAGCAGCAGTAGCGGGAGGGCCTTAAGGGAGCAGTACTTC. V and J are TRBV5-6 and TRBJ2-7, with 11 bases matching TRBD2. With 4 bases clipped from V and 7 bases from J, the junction kept 10 bases outside the gene matches. The CDR3 extends over 15 amino acids. Germline lookup yields CDR1 SGHDT and CDR2 YYEEEE.

This clone was found once. This chain joins TRBV7-2 and TRBJ1-4; 7 bases are a match to TRBD1. Germline CDR1 reads SGHTA; CDR2 reads FQGNSA. V lost 2 bases and J lost 5; bases outside the gene matches: 2. The CDR3 is 14 amino acids. Here the CDR3 DNA reads TGTGCCAGCAGCTTACAAGGGGGCAATGAAAAACTGTTTTTT. Translating it yields CASSLQGGNEKLFF.

This clone was observed a single time. V gene TRBV5-1 combines with J gene TRBJ1-3; unclear D gene. Germline V gene lookup returns CDR1 SGHRS and CDR2 YFSETQ. This CDR3 spans 14 amino acids. V shed 7 bases and J shed 0 bases, with 11 bases lying between them. CDR3 sequence reads: CASFDGISGNTIYF. The DNA of the CDR3 is TGCGCCAGCTTCGACGGGATCTCTGGAAACACCATATATTTT.

This chain uses TRBV18 with TRBJ1-2; 8 bases are shared with TRBD1. Germline V gene lookup returns CDR1 KGHSH and CDR2 LQKENI. CDR3 size: 15 residues. With V trimmed by 1 base and J by 8 bases, 9 bases remained unmatched. CDR3 DNA: TGTGCCAGCTCACCACGCCCGGACAGGGTGGAAGGCTACACCTTC. Protein: CASSPRPDRVEGYTF.

The rearrangement joins TRBV14 to TRBJ2-7, with 8 bases fitting TRBD1. Germline lookup yields CDR1 SGHDN and CDR2 FVKESK. Unmatched junction bases numbered 10, after V lost 7 bases and J lost 2 bases. This CDR3 spans 15 amino acids. CDR3 in amino acids: CASTITGGPTYEQYF. The CDR3 DNA follows: TGTGCCAGCACCATTACAGGGGGACCTACCTACGAGCAGTACTTC.

The chain has TRBV2 and TRBJ1-1; TRBD1 aligns across 9 bases. Germline CDR1 is SNHLY and CDR2 is FYNNEI. Trimming cost V 4 bases and J 1 base; bases outside gene matches: 16. The CDR3 is 19 amino acids. The CDR3, as DNA: TGTGCCAGCAGTGGGGACGCGGGACAGGGTGCGTGGTGGAACACTGAAGCTTTCTTT. Amino acid sequence: CASSGDAGQGAWWNTEAFF. The variable domain in full, with the rest retrieved from reference TRBV2 and TRBJ1-1, is EPEVTQTPSHQVTQMGQEVILRCVPISNHLYFYWYRQILGQKVEFLVSFYNNEISEKSEIFDDQFSVERPDGSNFTLKIRSTKLEDSAMYFCASSGDAGQGAWWNTEAFFGQGTRLTVV.

The chain links TRBV21-1 to TRBJ2-7; the table's D call, TRBD1, was not checked against the DNA. TRBV21-1 is reported as a pseudogene. This CDR3 comprises 14 residues. CDR3 loop: CASSSSGGPFEQYF. The CDR3 nucleotides read TGTGCCAGCAGCAGCTCAGGGGGCCCATTCGAGCAGTACTTC.

The V gene is TRBV19, the J gene TRBJ2-7; TRBD1 is a possible D gene (6 bases). The CDR3 runs to 16 residues. Germline V CDR1 and CDR2: LNHDA, SQIVND (reference sequence). V lost 5 bases, J lost 2 bases, and 19 bases lay in between. The CDR3 DNA follows: TGTGCCAGTAGTTCCCACCCCGGGACACGAACCTACGAGCAGTACTTC. It yields the protein CASSSHPGTRTYEQYF.

The V and J genes are TRBV6-5 and TRBJ2-7; D assignment may be TRBD1 or TRBD2 (5 bases each). This CDR3 has 12 amino acids. V gave up 5 bases and J gave up 6 bases, with 11 bases separating them. The germline CDR1 and CDR2 sequences are MNHEY and SVGAGI. Here the CDR3 reads CASSRTGGEQYF. CDR3 sequence (DNA): TGTGCCAGCAGTCGAACAGGAGGCGAGCAGTACTTC.

The chain uses TRBV7-9 and TRBJ1-4, with TRBD1 matching over 8 bases. The CDR3 covers 18 residues. CDR1 SEHNR and CDR2 FQNEAQ come from the germline V gene (reference sequence). The V gene end was trimmed by 5 bases and the J gene end by 1 base; junction bases not matched to a gene: 12. The CDR3 protein is CASSQIGQGRETNEKLFF. The CDR3 nucleotides are TGTGCCAGCAGCCAAATCGGACAGGGAAGGGAAACTAATGAAAAACTGTTTTTT.